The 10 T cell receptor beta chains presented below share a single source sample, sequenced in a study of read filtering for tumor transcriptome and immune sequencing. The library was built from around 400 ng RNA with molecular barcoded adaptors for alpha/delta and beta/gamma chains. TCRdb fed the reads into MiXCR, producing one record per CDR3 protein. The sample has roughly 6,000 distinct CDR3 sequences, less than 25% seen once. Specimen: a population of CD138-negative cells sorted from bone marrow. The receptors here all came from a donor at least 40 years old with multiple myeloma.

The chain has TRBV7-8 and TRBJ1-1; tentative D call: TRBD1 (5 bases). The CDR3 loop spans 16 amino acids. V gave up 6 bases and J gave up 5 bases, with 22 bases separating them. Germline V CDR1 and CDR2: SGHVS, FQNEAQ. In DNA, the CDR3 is TGTGCCAGCAGACGAGCGGGACCCCCTATGCGGACTGAAGCTTTCTTT. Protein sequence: CASRRAGPPMRTEAFF.

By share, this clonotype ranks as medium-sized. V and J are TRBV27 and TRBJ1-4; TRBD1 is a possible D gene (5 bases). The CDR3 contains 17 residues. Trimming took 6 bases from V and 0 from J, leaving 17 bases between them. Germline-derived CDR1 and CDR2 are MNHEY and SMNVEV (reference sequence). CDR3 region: CASRIRQLSATNEKLFF. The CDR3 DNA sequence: TGTGCCAGCAGGATCCGACAGCTTAGTGCAACTAATGAAAAACTGTTTTTT.

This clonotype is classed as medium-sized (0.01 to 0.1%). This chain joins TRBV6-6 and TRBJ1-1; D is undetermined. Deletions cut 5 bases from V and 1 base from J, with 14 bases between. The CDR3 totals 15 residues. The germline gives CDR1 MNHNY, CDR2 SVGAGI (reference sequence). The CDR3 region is CASSREARENTEAFF. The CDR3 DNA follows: TGTGCCAGCAGTCGGGAGGCACGGGAGAACACTGAAGCTTTCTTT.

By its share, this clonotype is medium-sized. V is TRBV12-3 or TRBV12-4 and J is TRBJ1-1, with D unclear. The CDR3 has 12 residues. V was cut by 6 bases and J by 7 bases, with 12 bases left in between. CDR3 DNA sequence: TGTGCCAGCAGCTCCACTCGGAATGAAGCTTTCTTT. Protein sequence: CASSSTRNEAFF.

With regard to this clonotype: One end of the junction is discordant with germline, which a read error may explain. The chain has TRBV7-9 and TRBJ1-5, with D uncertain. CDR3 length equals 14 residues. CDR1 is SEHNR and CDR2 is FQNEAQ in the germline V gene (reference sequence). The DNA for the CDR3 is TGTGCCAGCAGCTTACGGGATAGCAATCAGCCCCAGCTTTTT. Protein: CASSLRDSNQPQLF.

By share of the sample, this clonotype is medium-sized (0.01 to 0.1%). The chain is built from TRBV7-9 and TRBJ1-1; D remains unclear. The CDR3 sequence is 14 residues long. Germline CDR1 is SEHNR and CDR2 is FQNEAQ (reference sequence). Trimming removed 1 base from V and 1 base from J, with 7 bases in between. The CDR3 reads CASSLGGSNTEAFF. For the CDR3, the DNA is TGTGCCAGCAGCTTAGGAGGGTCGAACACTGAAGCTTTCTTT.

The CDR3 DNA is TGTGCCAGCAGCTTAGCGCTCGGCGGGAGTCAGTTCTTC. Translated: CASSLALGGSQFF. This chain connects TRBV7-6 to TRBJ2-1; 7 nucleotides line up with TRBD2. From germline, CDR1 is SGHVS and CDR2 FNYEAQ. J gave up 13 bases and V 0 bases, and 6 bases lay outside the gene matches. The CDR3 is made up of 13 amino acids.

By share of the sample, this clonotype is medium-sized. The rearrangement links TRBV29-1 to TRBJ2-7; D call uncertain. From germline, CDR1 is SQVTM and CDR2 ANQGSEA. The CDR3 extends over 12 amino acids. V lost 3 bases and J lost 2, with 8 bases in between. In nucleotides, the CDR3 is TGCAGCGTTGAGACCACGGCCTACGAGCAGTACTTC. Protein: CSVETTAYEQYF.

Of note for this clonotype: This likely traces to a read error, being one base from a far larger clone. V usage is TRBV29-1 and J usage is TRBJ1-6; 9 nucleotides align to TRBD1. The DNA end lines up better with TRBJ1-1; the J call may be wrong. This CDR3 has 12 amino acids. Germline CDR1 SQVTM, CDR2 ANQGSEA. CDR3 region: CSAGTGNAEAFF. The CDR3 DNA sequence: TGCAGCGCCGGGACAGGGAACGCTGAAGCTTTCTTT.

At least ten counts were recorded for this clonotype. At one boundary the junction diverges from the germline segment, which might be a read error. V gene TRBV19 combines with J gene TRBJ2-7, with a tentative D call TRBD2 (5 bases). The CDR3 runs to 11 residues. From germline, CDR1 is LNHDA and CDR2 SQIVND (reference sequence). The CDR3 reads CASTNQRSSGF. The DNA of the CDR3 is TGTGCCAGTACCAATCAAAGGTCCTCGGGATTC.